Listed below are T cell receptor beta chains from one sample, sequenced in a study of patients and donors after allogeneic stem cell transplantation. TCRdb reprocessed the RT-PCR reads with MiXCR, giving one entry per CDR3 protein. The sample records approximately 160,000 distinct CDR3 sequences, approximately 24% being singletons. The sequenced material came from blood, either unsorted or a sorted T cell fraction (not recorded which). The receptors were sampled from a human donor who was either an allogeneic HSCT recipient or a stem cell or donor lymphocyte infusion donor (not recorded which). It is not recorded whose cells these are; they may come from a transplant donor. Each CDR3 is given with its conserved first and last residue. A D gene is named only where the DNA matches it firmly. Clone size is shown for a subset of rows, as once, few, many or a class of expanded clone.

few	TRBD2	TRBV5-1	TRBJ2-2	CASSTTRLAENTGELFF	TGCGCCAGCAGCACCACAAGACTAGCGGAGAACACCGGGGAGCTGTTTTTT
few	-	TRBV10-3	TRBJ1-2	CAISDVNGHGYTF	TGTGCCATCAGTGATGTGAACGGACATGGCTACACCTTC
-	TRBD1	TRBV6-1	TRBJ1-5	CASSIRDRVNQPQHF	TGTGCCAGCAGTATACGGGACAGGGTCAATCAGCCCCAGCATTTT
few	-	TRBV7-8	TRBJ1-5	CASSLIPTPYNQPQHF	TGTGCCAGCAGCTTAATACCGACACCATACAATCAGCCCCAGCATTTT
-	-	TRBV5-4	TRBJ2-3	CASSLMESTDTQYF	TGTGCCAGCAGCTTGATGGAGAGCACAGATACGCAGTATTTT
-	TRBD2	TRBV12-3/TRBV12-4	TRBJ2-5	CASSSLAGGGTQYF	TGTGCCAGCAGTTCCCTAGCGGGAGGAGGGACCCAGTACTTC
-	-	TRBV7-9	TRBJ1-2	CASSSEAYGYTF	TGTGCCAGCAGCTCCGAGGCCTATGGCTACACCTTC
-	-	TRBV5-1	TRBJ2-5	CASSLGQYQETQYF	TGCGCCAGCAGCTTAGGACAGTACCAAGAGACCCAGTACTTC
-	TRBD2	TRBV6-1	TRBJ2-7	CASSGRLAGGSFSYEQYF	TGTGCCAGCAGTGGCCGACTAGCGGGGGGTTCATTCTCCTACGAGCAGTACTTC
few	-	TRBV15	TRBJ1-1	CATSNWGENTEAFF	TGTGCCACCAGCAACTGGGGCGAGAACACTGAAGCTTTCTTT
-	TRBD2	TRBV20-1	TRBJ2-3	CSATGLAGPDTQYF	TGCAGTGCGACGGGACTAGCGGGACCAGATACGCAGTATTTT
-	-	TRBV7-2	TRBJ2-1	CASSLDAFGLTEQFF	TGTGCCAGCAGCTTAGATGCCTTTGGACTCACTGAGCAGTTCTTC
-	-	TRBV29-1	TRBJ2-3	CSVVSWAGSADTQYF	TGCAGCGTTGTTTCCTGGGCCGGTTCAGCAGATACGCAGTATTTT
many	-	TRBV21-1	TRBJ1-4	CASRSDRGEKLFF	TGTGCCAGCAGGTCGGACAGGGGGGAAAAACTGTTTTTT
-	-	TRBV20-1	TRBJ1-2	CSARKGIYGYTF	TGCAGTGCTAGGAAAGGGATCTATGGCTACACCTTC
-	-	TRBV7-9	TRBJ2-3	CASSSHRTLDTQYF	TGTGCCAGCAGCTCCCACAGGACCTTAGATACGCAGTATTTT
few	-	TRBV7-9	TRBJ1-2	CASLPWDAISLYGYTF	TGTGCCAGCCTACCCTGGGACGCCATTTCCCTCTATGGCTACACCTTC
-	-	TRBV29-1	TRBJ2-7	CSVEEGVDHEQYF	TGCAGCGTTGAAGAAGGGGTTGATCACGAGCAGTACTTC
few	-	TRBV27	TRBJ1-1	CASSPGPQGWTEAFF	TGTGCCAGCAGCCCTGGTCCACAGGGATGGACTGAAGCTTTCTTT
-	TRBD1	TRBV7-9	TRBJ1-2	CASSPLKWTGGEMTF	TGTGCCAGCAGCCCCCTAAAGTGGACAGGGGGGGAAATGACCTTC
-	-	TRBV9	TRBJ1-2	CASSPGDFWDGYTF	TGTGCCAGCAGCCCGGGGGATTTCTGGGATGGCTACACCTTC
few	-	TRBV29-1	TRBJ2-1	CSVNWRLDGNEQFF	TGCAGCGTTAATTGGCGACTAGATGGCAATGAGCAGTTCTTC
-	-	TRBV7-8	TRBJ1-5	CASSLEAAEYSNQPQHF	TGTGCCAGCAGCTTAGAGGCGGCGGAATATAGCAATCAGCCCCAGCATTTT
-	TRBD1	TRBV2	TRBJ2-3	CASIQGARTDTQYF	TGTGCCAGCATCCAGGGGGCCCGCACAGATACGCAGTATTTT
-	-	TRBV20-1	TRBJ2-7	CSARDLVRQNYEQYF	TGCAGTGCTAGAGATCTCGTTCGACAGAACTACGAGCAGTACTTC
few	TRBD1	TRBV5-1	TRBJ2-4	CASSLDRGRASYF	TGCGCCAGCAGCTTGGACAGGGGAAGAGCTTCGTACTTC
many	TRBD1	TRBV5-5	TRBJ1-1	CASSLGYGTGFGEAFF	TGTGCCAGCAGCTTGGGGTACGGGACAGGGTTTGGTGAAGCTTTCTTT
-	TRBD2	TRBV5-1	TRBJ2-3	CASSLGLADMGDTQYF	TGCGCCAGCAGCTTGGGACTAGCGGACATGGGGGATACGCAGTATTTT
few	TRBD1	TRBV11-2	TRBJ1-2	CASSIGTVSNYGYTF	TGTGCCAGCAGCATCGGGACAGTTTCTAACTATGGCTACACCTTC
few	TRBD1	TRBV12-3/TRBV12-4	TRBJ2-1	CASSPRAGGSYNEQFF	TGTGCCAGCAGTCCGAGGGCAGGGGGCTCCTACAATGAGCAGTTCTTC
few	TRBD1	TRBV2	TRBJ2-7	CASSEGQGDEQYF	TGTGCCAGCAGTGAGGGACAGGGAGACGAGCAGTACTTC
few	-	TRBV5-1	TRBJ2-1	CASSPPAYNEQFF	TGCGCCAGCAGCCCTCCGGCCTACAATGAGCAGTTCTTC
few	-	TRBV12-3/TRBV12-4	TRBJ1-2	CASSSSPRVYGYTF	TGTGCCAGCAGTTCCTCCCCCCGGGTCTATGGCTACACCTTC
few	-	TRBV7-3	TRBJ1-2	CASSLTGGEHNYGYTF	TGTGCCAGCAGCCTCACCGGGGGCGAACATAACTATGGCTACACCTTC
-	TRBD1	TRBV11-3	TRBJ2-1	CASSLRGQSSYNEQFF	TGTGCCAGCAGCTTAAGGGGACAGAGCTCCTACAATGAGCAGTTCTTC
-	TRBD1	TRBV10-3	TRBJ1-1	CAISGTAEAFF	TGTGCCATCAGCGGGACAGCTGAAGCTTTCTTT
few	-	TRBV20-1	TRBJ1-5	CSATLGGLGQPQHF	TGCAGTGCTACCCTTGGGGGGCTGGGACAGCCCCAGCATTTT
-	-	TRBV20-1	TRBJ1-5	CSARGLNRALSTGNQPQHF	TGCAGTGCTAGAGGACTGAACAGGGCTCTAAGTACGGGCAATCAGCCCCAGCATTTT
-	TRBD1	TRBV7-6	TRBJ2-7	CASSPGTATYEQYF	TGTGCCAGCAGCCCGGGGACAGCAACCTACGAGCAGTACTTC
-	-	TRBV24-1	TRBJ2-2	CATSEKLQGGYTGELFF	TGTGCCACCAGTGAAAAACTACAGGGTGGTTACACCGGGGAGCTGTTTTTT